These 21 T cell receptor beta chains share one sample of origin, sequenced in a study of shared clonotypes between healthy human individuals (TCRdb year 2020). The method behind the library was the immunoSEQ multiplex PCR assay. This is the immuneACCESS table as TCRdb keeps it, with only in-frame sequences that have V and J called. A part of the clones is gone; compared with another copy, unresolved V genes explain less than half, and the rest is unexplained. Here the sample has more than 2 million clones; 85% to 95% occur a single time. The top ten clones comprise about 0.13% of the sample. Sequencing used naive CD4+ T cells sorted from blood. The sample's cell subset or site label, decoded: CD45RA+ positively selected. The receptors were gathered from a young man in good health.

The V and J genes are TRBV7-8 and TRBJ2-7; D perhaps matches TRBD1 (6 bases). The germline gives CDR1 SGHVS, CDR2 FQNEAQ. V gave up 4 bases and J gave up 6 bases, with 16 bases separating them. The CDR3 has 14 residues. The CDR3 sequence is CASSSQGQRGEQYF. The DNA of the CDR3 is TGTGCCAGCAGCTCACAGGGTCAACGGGGCGAGCAGTACTTC.

The gene calls are TRBV10-3 and TRBJ2-3; the match to TRBD2 covers 8 bases. The CDR3 totals 14 residues. After removal of 9 bases from V and 1 base from J, the junction contained 6 bases not matched to a gene. Per germline, CDR1 ENHRY and CDR2 SYGVKD. This chain's CDR3 is CAISGRSGTDTQYF. CDR3 nucleotides: TGTGCCATAAGCGGGAGAAGCGGCACAGATACGCAGTATTTT.

The chain has TRBV21-1 and TRBJ1-2; the D call TRBD1 from the table was never checked on the DNA. TRBV21-1 corresponds to a pseudogene. The CDR3 sequence is 17 residues long. The CDR3 DNA reads TGTGCCAGCAGCAACCTCCCGGGACAGGGCGGGAACTATGGCTACACCTTC. Protein product: CASSNLPGQGGNYGYTF.

This chain uses TRBV5-6 with TRBJ2-3, with D possibly being TRBD2 (5 bases). The length of the CDR3 is 17 residues. Germline CDR1 and CDR2: SGHDT and YYEEEE. V was pared by 0 bases and J by 0 bases, with 14 bases between. The chain's CDR3 is CASSLAPGRTSTDTQYF. The DNA for the CDR3 is TGTGCCAGCAGCTTGGCCCCCGGACGGACTAGCACAGATACGCAGTATTTT.

The table lists this clone with a few counts. V gene TRBV4-1 combines with J gene TRBJ2-7, with TRBD1 identical over 8 bases. Germline CDR1 reads MGHRA; CDR2 reads YSYEKL. The CDR3 has 16 amino acids. The trim removed 1 base at V and 1 base at J, leaving 6 bases unmatched. For the CDR3, the DNA is TGCGCCAGCAGCCAAGGGCCCAGGGGGCAATCCTACGAGCAGTACTTC. This codes for CASSQGPRGQSYEQYF.

V gene TRBV30 combines with J gene TRBJ1-6, with 8 bases that match TRBD1. Germline loops: CDR1 GTSNPN, CDR2 SVGIG (reference sequence). The length of the CDR3 is 15 residues. The V segment lost 3 bases and the J segment 7 bases; nucleotides outside the gene matches: 8. As DNA, the CDR3 is TGTGCCTGGAGAGCAGGGGGCCCTTCGAATTCACCCCTCCACTTT. This encodes CAWRAGGPSNSPLHF.

This clone was observed a single time. The V call is TRBV6-1, the J call TRBJ2-2; 7 nucleotides align to TRBD2. Germline-derived CDR1 and CDR2 are MNHNS and SASEGT. J gave up 6 bases and V 6 bases, and 4 bases lay outside the gene matches. This CDR3 is 13 amino acids long. The CDR3 sequence: CASRLREAGELFF. CDR3 sequence (DNA): TGTGCCAGCAGACTCCGGGAGGCCGGGGAGCTGTTTTTT.

This clone was recorded only once. The V gene is TRBV5-6, the J gene TRBJ1-6; no clear D. Germline loops: CDR1 SGHDT, CDR2 YYEEEE. V dropped 9 bases and J dropped 0 bases, with 10 bases sitting between them. There are 14 residues in the CDR3. CDR3 DNA sequence: TGTGCCACCACAGAGGGCTCCTATAATTCACCCCTCCACTTT. This sequence encodes CATTEGSYNSPLHF.

The chain is built from TRBV5-4 and TRBJ2-4, with 11 nucleotides matching TRBD2. CDR1 and CDR2 from the germline V gene are SGHNT and YYREEE (reference sequence). J was trimmed by 7 bases and V by 0 bases; bases with no gene match: 3. This CDR3 has 15 residues. CDR3 DNA sequence: TGTGCCAGCAGCTTGGATGCTAGCGGGGGGAACATTCAGTACTTC. Encoded protein: CASSLDASGGNIQYF.

The rearrangement links TRBV28 to TRBJ1-2; TRBD1 is a possible D gene (5 bases). The CDR3 length is 13 residues. CDR1 is MDHEN, CDR2 SYDVKM, per germline. Between the trimmed V and J ends, which lost 3 bases and 5 bases, there was a span of 10 bases. DNA for the CDR3: TGTGCCAGCAGTTTGGCCAGGGAATATGGCTACACCTTC. This codes for CASSLAREYGYTF.

This clone was observed a single time. V is TRBV6-1 and J is TRBJ1-5, with D maybe TRBD1 (5 bases). Germline CDR1 and CDR2: MNHNS and SASEGT. V lost 9 bases and J lost 0, with 12 bases in between. The CDR3 consists of 14 residues. CDR3 residues: CASTTEGSNQPQHF. CDR3 bases: TGTGCCAGTACGACAGAGGGTAGCAATCAGCCCCAGCATTTT.

The J gene is TRBJ2-1, the V gene TRBV6-5, with 7 bases lining up with TRBD2. Trimming at V came to 7 bases and at J to 5 bases, leaving 8 bases not matched to a gene. Germline values: CDR1 MNHEY, CDR2 SVGAGI. This CDR3 has 14 amino acids. In DNA, the CDR3 is TGTGCCAGCACCCCCCCGGGGGGACACAATGAGCAGTTCTTC. It yields the protein CASTPPGGHNEQFF.

The CDR3 DNA reads TGTGCCAGCAGTGAAACTAATCCCAGTATGGGGCCCCAGCATTTT. Encoded protein: CASSETNPSMGPQHF. The chain uses TRBV6-1 and TRBJ1-5; no definite D call. Germline CDR1 MNHNS, CDR2 SASEGT. V was pared by 2 bases and J by 9 bases, with 17 bases between. This CDR3 comprises 15 residues.

V usage is TRBV6-6 and J usage is TRBJ2-7; TRBD1 aligns across 8 bases. From germline, CDR1 is MNHNY and CDR2 SVGAGI (reference sequence). Trimming at V came to 2 bases and at J to 12 bases, leaving 12 bases not matched to a gene. This CDR3 contains 14 residues. The CDR3 loop is CASSYEFQGALRYF. The CDR3 nucleotides read TGTGCCAGCAGTTACGAGTTCCAGGGGGCGCTGCGGTACTTC.

This clone has just one count. Other DNA sequences from this sample encode an identical CDR3 as well. The chain is built from TRBV19 and TRBJ1-5, with D possibly being TRBD1 (5 bases). Germline V gene lookup returns CDR1 LNHDA and CDR2 SQIVND (reference sequence). This CDR3 has 15 amino acids. V lost 2 bases to trimming and J lost 2 bases, with 10 bases between them. The chain's CDR3 is CASSIRGGGNQPQHF. In DNA form, the CDR3 reads TGTGCCAGTAGTATAAGGGGAGGCGGCAATCAGCCCCAGCATTTT.

The DNA of the CDR3 is TGTGCCAGCAGCTCCCTAGCGGTGTACCAAGAGACCCAGTACTTC. It encodes CASSSLAVYQETQYF. The chain joins TRBV7-6 to TRBJ2-5, with TRBD2 identical over 7 bases. CDR3 size: 15 residues. The J segment lost 0 bases and the V segment lost 4 bases, leaving 5 bases of the junction unmatched. Germline lookup yields CDR1 SGHVS and CDR2 FNYEAQ. The full variable domain, its missing parts supplied by reference TRBV7-6 and TRBJ2-5, is GAGVSQSPRYKVTKRGQDVALRCDPISGHVSLYWYRQALGQGPEFLTYFNYEAQQDKSGLPNDRFSAERPEGSISTLTIQRTEQRDSAMYRCASSSLAVYQETQYFGPGTRLLVL.

The gene calls are TRBV2 and TRBJ1-2; no clear D. Trimming stripped 6 bases from V and 8 bases from J, with 10 bases between. CDR1 and CDR2 (germline): SNHLY, FYNNEI. The CDR3 runs 11 residues. The CDR3 region is CASRDLQGYTF. The CDR3 DNA sequence: TGTGCCAGCAGAGATCTACAGGGCTACACCTTC.

The chain joins TRBV23-1 to TRBJ2-7; tentative D call: TRBD2 (6 bases). TRBV23-1 is classed as an ORF, of uncertain function. V dropped 8 bases and J dropped 2 bases, with 16 bases sitting between them. The CDR3 runs to 14 residues. In DNA form, the CDR3 reads TGCGCCAGCGGCCCGGGACTTCTAACCTACGAGCAGTACTTC. As protein: CASGPGLLTYEQYF.

The chain has TRBV6-6 and TRBJ1-4; TRBD1 is a possible D gene (6 bases). Deletions cut 6 bases from V and 8 bases from J, with 22 bases between. The length of the CDR3 is 16 residues. Germline CDR1 MNHNY, CDR2 SVGAGI (reference sequence). The chain's CDR3 is CASSRPGHLFIEKLFF. CDR3 DNA sequence: TGTGCCAGCAGCCGACCGGGACATTTATTTATCGAAAAACTGTTTTTT.

This chain connects TRBV12-5 to TRBJ1-1; D remains unclear. Trimming left V 0 bases short and J 4 bases short, with 3 bases between. Per the germline V gene, CDR1 is LGHNT and CDR2 is FRNRAP. This CDR3 region has 12 residues. The CDR3 protein is CASGLVLTEAFF. CDR3 DNA sequence: TGTGCTAGTGGTTTGGTACTCACTGAAGCTTTCTTT.

This chain joins TRBV28 and TRBJ2-1, with D tentatively TRBD2 (7 bases). V was shortened by 7 bases and J by 3 bases, with 16 bases between the two germline ends. CDR1 and CDR2 from the germline V gene are MDHEN and SYDVKM. The CDR3 spans 15 residues. CDR3 DNA: TGTGCCAGCATCCCCTCGCGGGGGCGCTACAATGAGCAGTTCTTC. Protein product: CASIPSRGRYNEQFF.